The TCR beta chain described here comes from a study of human T cells and chemical hapten exposure. About the research overall: Upper-back patches of 0.01% DPC were read at 6 days. Enrolled patients were predominantly female and had alopecia areata, totalis or universalis.

The CDR3 runs 15 residues. Trimming removed 5 bases from V and 6 bases from J, with 18 bases in between. CDR1 and CDR2 from the germline V gene are SGHVS and FNYEAQ. The time point: pre-sensitization, week 0. Treatment reported: therapeutic diphenylcyclopropenone sensitization with weekly scalp DPC. From the RACE reads, TCRdb called clonotypes with MiXCR, one entry per CDR3 protein. The sample holds approximately 60,000 distinct CDR3 sequences; 10% to 12% are singletons and the top ten take approximately 4%. This clonotype was seen a handful of times. The sequence was obtained from a woman between 35 and 50 years old with alopecia areata. Some clones in this sample may be carry-over from other donors' samples. V and J are TRBV7-6 and TRBJ2-3, with a weak D call TRBD1 (6 bases). Sequencing was performed on whole blood, taken in connection with sensitization to the hapten diphenylcyclopropenone (DPC). The CDR3 loop reads CASSQGGVYRDTQYF. The CDR3 DNA follows: TGTGCCAGCAGCCAAGGGGGAGTCTACCGGGATACGCAGTATTTT.